This passage covers 6 T cell receptor beta chains from one sample sequenced in a study of T cell repertoires in cytomegalovirus infection. The antigens these receptors bind are not known. TCRdb re-analysed the reads in MiXCR, keeping a single row per CDR3 protein. The sample carries about 500,000 distinct CDR3 sequences, 25% to 35% recorded once. Sequencing used cultured PBMCs, obtained from culture after CMV antigen stimulation. These receptors originate from a human donor in good health (CMV status not recorded). Some clones in this sample may be carry-over from other donors' samples.

The table lists this clonotype with a count of one. The V call is TRBV27, the J call TRBJ1-2, with a possible D match to TRBD1 (5 bases). CDR1 and CDR2 from the germline V gene are MNHEY and SMNVEV (reference sequence). This CDR3 comprises 14 residues. V gave up 5 bases and J gave up 7 bases, with 17 bases separating them. CDR3 in amino acids: CASSSSLGVTGYTF. The CDR3 DNA is TGTGCCAGCAGTAGCTCCCTGGGGGTTACTGGCTACACCTTC.

This clonotype was detected only a few times. The chain recombines TRBV28 with TRBJ2-7; a weak D match, TRBD2 (6 bases). The CDR3 runs 14 residues. Germline V gene lookup returns CDR1 MDHEN and CDR2 SYDVKM. V shed 7 bases and J shed 2 bases, with 15 bases lying between them. This chain's CDR3 is CASTLWGVPYEQYF. The CDR3 DNA sequence: TGTGCCAGCACCCTTTGGGGGGTTCCCTACGAGCAGTACTTC.

The V gene is TRBV11-2, the J gene TRBJ2-5, with D possibly matching TRBD2 (7 bases). The CDR3 contains 15 residues. Trimming pared 4 bases from V and 5 bases from J, leaving 17 bases between. Germline V gives CDR1 SGHAT, CDR2 FQNNGV. This CDR3 reads CASSSPHRGAETQYF. The CDR3 nucleotides read TGTGCCAGCAGCTCCCCCCACCGGGGGGCGGAGACCCAGTACTTC.

This clonotype was counted a few times. The J gene is TRBJ2-7, the V gene TRBV6-1; perhaps TRBD1 as D (6 bases). The CDR3 totals 14 residues. CDR1 MNHNS and CDR2 SASEGT come from the germline V gene. Trimming removed 6 bases at V and 3 bases at J, with 15 bases between. The CDR3 sequence is CASSLSTGHYEQYF. CDR3 bases: TGTGCCAGCAGCCTGTCGACAGGACACTACGAGCAGTACTTC.

The genes are TRBV7-4 and TRBJ2-5; D not resolved. Trimming pared 5 bases from V and 7 bases from J, leaving 8 bases between. Per the germline V gene, CDR1 is SGHVT and CDR2 is SQSDAQ. This CDR3 region has 11 residues. CDR3 DNA: TGTGCCAGCAGCGAGAGGAGGACCCAGTACTTC. It specifies CASSERRTQYF.

This chain connects TRBV7-9 to TRBJ1-2, with D perhaps TRBD1 (5 bases). This CDR3 region has 15 residues. Trimming stripped 5 bases from V and 7 bases from J, with 20 bases between. Germline V lookup: CDR1 SEHNR, CDR2 FQNEAQ (reference sequence). The CDR3 bases are TGTGCCAGCAGCCCCCGGGGCCTCCAAATGGGTGGCTACACCTTC. It specifies CASSPRGLQMGGYTF.